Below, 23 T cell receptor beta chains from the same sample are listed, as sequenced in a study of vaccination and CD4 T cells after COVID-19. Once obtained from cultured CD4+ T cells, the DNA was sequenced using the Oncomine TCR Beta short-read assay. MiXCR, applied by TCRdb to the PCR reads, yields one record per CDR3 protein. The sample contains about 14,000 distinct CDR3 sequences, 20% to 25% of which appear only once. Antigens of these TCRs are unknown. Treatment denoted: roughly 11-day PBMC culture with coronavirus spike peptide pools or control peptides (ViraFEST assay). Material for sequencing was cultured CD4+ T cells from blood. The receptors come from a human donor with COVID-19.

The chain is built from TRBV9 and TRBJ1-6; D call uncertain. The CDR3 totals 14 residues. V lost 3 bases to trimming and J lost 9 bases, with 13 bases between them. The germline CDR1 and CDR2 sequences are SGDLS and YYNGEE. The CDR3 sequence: CASSALGWSSPLHF. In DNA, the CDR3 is TGTGCCAGCAGCGCCCTAGGGTGGAGTTCACCCCTCCACTTT.

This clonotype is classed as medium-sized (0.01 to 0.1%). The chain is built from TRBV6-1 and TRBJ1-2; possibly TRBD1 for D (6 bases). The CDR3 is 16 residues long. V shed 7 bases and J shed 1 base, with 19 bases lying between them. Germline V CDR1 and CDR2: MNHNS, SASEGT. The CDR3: CASTPLTGTLNYGYTF. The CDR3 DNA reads TGTGCCAGCACTCCTCTGACCGGGACACTTAACTATGGCTACACCTTC.

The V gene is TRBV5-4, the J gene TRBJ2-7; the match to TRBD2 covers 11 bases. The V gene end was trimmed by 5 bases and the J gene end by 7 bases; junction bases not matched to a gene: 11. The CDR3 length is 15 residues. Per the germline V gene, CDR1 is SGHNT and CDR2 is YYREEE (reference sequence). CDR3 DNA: TGTGCCAGCAGGGAGACTAGCGGGGCCCCAGGGGAGCAGTACTTC. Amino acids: CASRETSGAPGEQYF. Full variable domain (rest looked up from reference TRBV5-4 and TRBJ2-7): ETGVTQSPTHLIKTRGQQVTLRCSSQSGHNTVSWYQQALGQGPQFIFQYYREEENGRGNFPPRFSGLQFPNYSSELNVNALELDDSALYLCASRETSGAPGEQYFGPGTRLTVT.

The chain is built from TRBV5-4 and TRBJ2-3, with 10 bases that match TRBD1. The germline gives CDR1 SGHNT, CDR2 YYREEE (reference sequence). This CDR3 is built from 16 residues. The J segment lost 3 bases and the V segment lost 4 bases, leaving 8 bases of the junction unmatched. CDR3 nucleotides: TGTGCCAGCAGCCTGCCTCGACAGGGGGCAACAGATACGCAGTATTTT. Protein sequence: CASSLPRQGATDTQYF.

CDR3: CASSHWDRGREQYF. CDR3 DNA sequence: TGTGCCAGCAGCCACTGGGACAGGGGACGCGAGCAGTACTTC. The genes are TRBV5-4 and TRBJ2-7; 10 bases are a match to TRBD1. Per the germline V gene, CDR1 is SGHNT and CDR2 is YYREEE (reference sequence). The CDR3 contains 14 residues. V trimming: 4 bases; J trimming: 6 bases; junction bases outside the gene matches: 7. Full variable domain (rest looked up from reference TRBV5-4 and TRBJ2-7): ETGVTQSPTHLIKTRGQQVTLRCSSQSGHNTVSWYQQALGQGPQFIFQYYREEENGRGNFPPRFSGLQFPNYSSELNVNALELDDSALYLCASSHWDRGREQYFGPGTRLTVT.

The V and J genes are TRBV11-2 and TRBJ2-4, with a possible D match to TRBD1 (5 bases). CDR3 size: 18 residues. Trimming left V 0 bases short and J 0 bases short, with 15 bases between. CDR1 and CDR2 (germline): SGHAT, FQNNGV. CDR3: CASSLDDRQTLAKNIQYF. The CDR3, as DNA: TGTGCCAGCAGCTTAGATGACCGACAGACTCTAGCCAAAAACATTCAGTACTTC.

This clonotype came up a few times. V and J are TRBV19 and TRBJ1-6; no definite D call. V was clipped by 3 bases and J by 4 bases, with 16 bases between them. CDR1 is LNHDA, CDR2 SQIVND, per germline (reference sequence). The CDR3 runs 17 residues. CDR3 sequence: CASSIRRLGSYNSPLHF. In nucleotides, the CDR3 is TGTGCCAGTAGTATTCGCAGGTTGGGCTCATATAATTCACCCCTCCACTTT. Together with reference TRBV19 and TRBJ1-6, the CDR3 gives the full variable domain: DGGITQSPKYLFRKEGQNVTLSCEQNLNHDAMYWYRQDPGQGLRLIYYSQIVNDFQKGDIAEGYSVSREKKESFPLTVTSAQKNPTAFYLCASSIRRLGSYNSPLHFGNGTRLTVT.

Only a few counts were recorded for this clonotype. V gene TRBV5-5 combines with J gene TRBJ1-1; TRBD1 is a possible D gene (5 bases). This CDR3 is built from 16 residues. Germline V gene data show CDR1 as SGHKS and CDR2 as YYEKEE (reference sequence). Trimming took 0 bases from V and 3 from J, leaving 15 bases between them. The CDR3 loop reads CASSLGRVWGDTEAFF. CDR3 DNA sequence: TGTGCCAGCAGCTTGGGACGAGTGTGGGGGGACACTGAAGCTTTCTTT.

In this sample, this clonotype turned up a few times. CDR3 protein: CASSLASGDGYTF. The CDR3 DNA reads TGTGCCAGCAGCTTGGCCTCCGGGGATGGCTACACCTTC. V gene TRBV5-8 combines with J gene TRBJ1-2; D is ambiguous. The V end lost 0 bases, the J end lost 6 bases, and 9 bases lay between the germline ends. Germline CDR1 SGHTS, CDR2 YDEGEE. This CDR3 contains 13 residues.

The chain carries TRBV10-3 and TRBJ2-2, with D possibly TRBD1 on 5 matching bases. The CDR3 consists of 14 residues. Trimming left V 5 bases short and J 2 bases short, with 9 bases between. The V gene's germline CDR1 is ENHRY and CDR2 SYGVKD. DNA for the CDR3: TGTGCCATCAGTCTGGACATTAACACCGGGGAGCTGTTTTTT. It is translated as CAISLDINTGELFF.

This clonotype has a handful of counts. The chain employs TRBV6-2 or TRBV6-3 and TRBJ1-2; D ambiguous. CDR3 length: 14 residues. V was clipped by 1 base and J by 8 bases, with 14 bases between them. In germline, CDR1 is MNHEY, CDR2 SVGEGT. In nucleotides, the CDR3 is TGTGCCAGCAGTTACTATGGAGCCACGGGGGGCTACACCTTC. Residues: CASSYYGATGGYTF.

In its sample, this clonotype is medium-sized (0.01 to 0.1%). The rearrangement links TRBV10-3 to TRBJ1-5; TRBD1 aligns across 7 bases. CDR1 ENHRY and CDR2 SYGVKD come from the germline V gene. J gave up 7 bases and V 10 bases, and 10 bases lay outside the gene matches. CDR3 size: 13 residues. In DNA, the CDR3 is TGTGCCAGCCACCGGGACAGTGAACAGCCCCAGCATTTT. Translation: CASHRDSEQPQHF.

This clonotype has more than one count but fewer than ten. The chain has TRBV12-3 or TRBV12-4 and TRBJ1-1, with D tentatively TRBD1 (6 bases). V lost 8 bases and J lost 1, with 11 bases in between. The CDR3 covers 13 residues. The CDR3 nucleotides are TGTGCCAGCTCGGTGGGGGCGAACACTGAAGCTTTCTTT. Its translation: CASSVGANTEAFF.

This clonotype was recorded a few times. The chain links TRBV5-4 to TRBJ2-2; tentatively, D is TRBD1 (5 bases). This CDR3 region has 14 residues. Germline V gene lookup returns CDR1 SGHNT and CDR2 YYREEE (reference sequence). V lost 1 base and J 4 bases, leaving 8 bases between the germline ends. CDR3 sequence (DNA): TGTGCCAGCAGCTTGCCAGGGCTCACCGGGGAGCTGTTTTTT. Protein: CASSLPGLTGELFF.

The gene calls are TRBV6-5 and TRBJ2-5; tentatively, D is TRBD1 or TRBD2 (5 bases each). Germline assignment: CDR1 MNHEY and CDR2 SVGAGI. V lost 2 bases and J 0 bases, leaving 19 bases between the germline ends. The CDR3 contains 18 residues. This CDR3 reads CASSYVWPGPKYQETQYF. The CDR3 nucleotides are TGTGCCAGCAGTTACGTATGGCCGGGACCGAAGTACCAAGAGACCCAGTACTTC.

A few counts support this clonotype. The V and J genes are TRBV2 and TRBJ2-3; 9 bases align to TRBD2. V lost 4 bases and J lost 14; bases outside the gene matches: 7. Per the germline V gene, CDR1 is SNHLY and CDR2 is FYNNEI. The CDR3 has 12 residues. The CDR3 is CASSVRLAAGYF. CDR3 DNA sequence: TGTGCCAGCAGTGTTCGACTAGCGGCCGGGTATTTT.

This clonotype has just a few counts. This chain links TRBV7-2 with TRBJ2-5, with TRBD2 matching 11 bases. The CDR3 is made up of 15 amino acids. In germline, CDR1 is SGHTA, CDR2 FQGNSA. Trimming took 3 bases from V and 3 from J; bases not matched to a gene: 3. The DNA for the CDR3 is TGTGCCAGCAGCTTCCAACTAGCGGGAGAAGAGACCCAGTACTTC. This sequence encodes CASSFQLAGEETQYF.

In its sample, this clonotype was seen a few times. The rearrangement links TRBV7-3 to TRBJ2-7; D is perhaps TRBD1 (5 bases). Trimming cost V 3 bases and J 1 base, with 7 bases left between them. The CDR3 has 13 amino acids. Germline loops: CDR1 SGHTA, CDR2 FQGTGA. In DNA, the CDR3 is TGTGCCAGCAGCTTCGGACAATCCTACGAGCAGTACTTC. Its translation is CASSFGQSYEQYF.

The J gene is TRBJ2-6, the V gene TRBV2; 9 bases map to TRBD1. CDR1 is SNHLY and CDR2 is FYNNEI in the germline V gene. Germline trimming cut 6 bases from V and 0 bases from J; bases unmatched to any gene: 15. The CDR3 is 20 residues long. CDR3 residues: CASRGETGGSPYSGANVLTF. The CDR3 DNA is TGTGCCAGCAGAGGGGAAACAGGGGGCTCACCATACTCTGGGGCCAACGTCCTGACTTTC.

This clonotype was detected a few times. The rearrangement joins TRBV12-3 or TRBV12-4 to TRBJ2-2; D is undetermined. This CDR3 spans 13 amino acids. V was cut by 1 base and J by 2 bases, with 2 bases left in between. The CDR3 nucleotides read TGTGCCAGCAGTTTAGATAACACCGGGGAGCTGTTTTTT. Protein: CASSLDNTGELFF.

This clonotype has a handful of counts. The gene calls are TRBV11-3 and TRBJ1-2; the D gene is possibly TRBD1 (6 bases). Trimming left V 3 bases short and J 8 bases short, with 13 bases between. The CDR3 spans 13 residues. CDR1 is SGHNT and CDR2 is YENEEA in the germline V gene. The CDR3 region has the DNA TGTGCCAGCAGCTTGACAGGTTTAAGCGGCTACACCTTC. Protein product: CASSLTGLSGYTF.

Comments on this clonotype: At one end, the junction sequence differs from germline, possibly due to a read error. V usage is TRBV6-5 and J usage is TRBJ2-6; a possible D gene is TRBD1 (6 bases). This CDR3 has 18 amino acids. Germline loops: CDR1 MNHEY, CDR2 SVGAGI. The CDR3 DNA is TGTGCCAGCACTTACCGGACAGCTCACCCCTCTGGGGCCAACGTCCTGACTTTC. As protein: CASTYRTAHPSGANVLTF.

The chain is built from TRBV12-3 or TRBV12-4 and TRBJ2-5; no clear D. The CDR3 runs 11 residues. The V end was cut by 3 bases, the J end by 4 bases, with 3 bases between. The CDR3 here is CASSLGETQYF. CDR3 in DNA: TGTGCCAGCAGTTTGGGAGAGACCCAGTACTTC.